This T cell receptor beta chain was retrieved from a study of cytomegalovirus exposure and HLA in healthy donors. It was with 60 Vbeta and 13 Jbeta primers that the PCR ran. Sequencing was performed with immunoSEQ multiplex PCR; in TCRdb, only in-frame clones are kept and a portion is missing. This sample has 90,000 to 120,000 clones, with 82% found just once. As to this clone: Its antigen is not identified.

Findings and caveats of the study: Within the data, a cluster of highly shared sequence variants was likely a sequencing artifact.

V shed 1 base and J shed 7 bases, with 12 bases lying between them. The CDR3 runs to 13 residues. CDR1 is SGHRS and CDR2 is YFSETQ in the germline V gene. The TCR originated in a man younger than 45 in good health and CMV-seropositive. The specimen sequenced was PBMCs. V and J are TRBV5-1 and TRBJ2-7; D not certain. The CDR3 nucleotides read TGCGCCAGCAGCTTGACCGACGACTCAGAGCAGTACTTC. Translating gives CASSLTDDSEQYF.